The 15 T cell receptor beta chains presented below share a single source sample, sequenced in a study of blood T cells in healthy people across ages. Combining a sample-barcoded 5' primer with a J-beta primer mix, a second PCR ran for 7 to 11 cycles. A single record per CDR3 protein comes from TCRdb applying MiXCR to the 5' RACE reads. Among fewer than 2 million distinct CDR3 sequences listed, approximately 39% were seen once. Input material: blood. The receptors come from a human donor in good health.

This clonotype was detected once. V usage is TRBV3-1 and J usage is TRBJ2-1; 8 bases map to TRBD2. J lost 10 bases, V lost 6 bases, and 5 bases had no gene match. The CDR3 extends over 12 amino acids. Germline CDR1 reads LGHDT; CDR2 reads YNNKEL (reference sequence). CDR3 residues: CASSPSGPEQFF. CDR3 DNA sequence: TGTGCCAGCAGTCCTAGCGGGCCCGAGCAGTTCTTC.

In this sample, this clonotype turned up a few times. This sequence joins TRBV6-1 and TRBJ2-4; TRBD1 matches at 10 bases. The CDR3 totals 17 residues. With 6 bases clipped from V and 3 bases from J, the junction kept 11 bases outside the gene matches. CDR1 is MNHNS, CDR2 SASEGT, per germline. CDR3 DNA sequence: TGTGCCAGCAGCCAGACCCGGGACAGGGGACGCAAAAACATTCAGTACTTC. Amino acid sequence: CASSQTRDRGRKNIQYF.

The chain joins TRBV9 to TRBJ2-6; D might be TRBD1 (5 bases). The germline CDR1 and CDR2 sequences are SGDLS and YYNGEE. Trimming removed 7 bases from V and 0 bases from J, with 8 bases in between. CDR3 length equals 14 residues. CDR3: CASEQGSGANVLTF. CDR3 DNA: TGTGCCAGCGAGCAGGGCTCTGGGGCCAACGTCCTGACTTTC.

A note on this clonotype: Sequence at one end of the junction differs from germline and may be a read error. CDR3 in DNA: TGTGCCAGCAGCGTTAGAGGATCGGCTAATGAAAAACCGTTTTTT. This sequence encodes CASSVRGSANEKPFF. This rearrangement joins TRBV9 to TRBJ1-4; D is ambiguous. Germline lookup yields CDR1 SGDLS and CDR2 YYNGEE. CDR3 length: 15 amino acids.

This clonotype was seen once. V usage is TRBV4-1 and J usage is TRBJ2-3, with 7 positions matching TRBD1. The V gene end was trimmed by 1 base and the J gene end by 2 bases; junction bases not matched to a gene: 3. This CDR3 is built from 15 residues. CDR1 and CDR2 from the germline V gene are MGHRA and YSYEKL. The CDR3 coding sequence is TGCGCCAGCAGCCAAGGGGACAGTCACACAGATACGCAGTATTTT. It yields the protein CASSQGDSHTDTQYF.

This chain joins TRBV10-3 and TRBJ1-2; D unresolved. The length of the CDR3 is 14 residues. V lost 1 base, J lost 4 bases, and 10 bases lay in between. CDR1 ENHRY and CDR2 SYGVKD come from the germline V gene. The CDR3 sequence is CAISELRQIYGYTF. CDR3 DNA: TGTGCCATCAGTGAGTTACGGCAGATCTATGGCTACACCTTC.

The chain couples TRBV14 to TRBJ1-5; D is uncertain. Germline CDR1 and CDR2: SGHDN and FVKESK. The V end lost 5 bases, the J end lost 13 bases, and 9 bases lay between the germline ends. The CDR3 covers 10 residues. In DNA, the CDR3 is TGTGCCAGCAGCTCGGTCGGTCAGCATTTT. It specifies CASSSVGQHF.

CDR3 loop: CASTVDRNTEAFF. Written as DNA, the CDR3 is TGTGCCAGCACCGTAGACAGGAACACTGAAGCTTTCTTT. The chain couples TRBV6-5 to TRBJ1-1; a weak D match, TRBD1 (5 bases). The CDR3 contains 13 residues. The V gene lost 7 bases and the J gene lost 1 base, with 10 bases spanning the gap. Germline-derived CDR1 and CDR2 are MNHEY and SVGAGI.

The rearrangement uses TRBV20-1 and TRBJ1-2; 7 nucleotides agree with TRBD1. Trimming at V came to 5 bases and at J to 2 bases, leaving 5 bases not matched to a gene. Germline CDR1 DFQATT, CDR2 SNEGSKA (reference sequence). CDR3 size: 13 residues. The CDR3 DNA follows: TGCAGTGCTCCCCGGGACAGAAACTATGGCTACACCTTC. Amino acids: CSAPRDRNYGYTF.

The chain employs TRBV2 and TRBJ1-4, with D possibly TRBD1 on 6 matching bases. Between the trimmed V and J ends, which lost 4 bases and 4 bases, there was a span of 16 bases. Germline V gene sequence: CDR1 SNHLY, CDR2 FYNNEI. The CDR3 consists of 16 residues. CDR3 amino acids: CASSGTRDTFNEKLFF. The CDR3 nucleotides are TGTGCCAGCAGTGGAACCCGGGACACCTTTAATGAAAAACTGTTTTTT.

This rearrangement joins TRBV27 to TRBJ2-7, with TRBD2 as a possible D gene (6 bases). CDR3 length equals 15 residues. Germline V gene data show CDR1 as MNHEY and CDR2 as SMNVEV (reference sequence). V shed 8 bases and J shed 2 bases, with 19 bases lying between them. The CDR3 nucleotides are TGTGCCAGCGGTCTGGTCGGGGGAGCAACCTACGAGCAGTACTTC. Translation: CASGLVGGATYEQYF.

Details on this clonotype: Germline is not matched at one junction end, which may reflect a read error. The J gene is TRBJ2-1, the V gene TRBV4-1; possible D gene TRBD2, 6 bases. Germline V gene lookup returns CDR1 MGHRA and CDR2 YSYEKL. The CDR3 totals 15 residues. The CDR3 coding sequence is TGCGCCAGCAGCCAACGACTAGACTTACGCAATGCGCAGTTCTTC. Translating gives CASSQRLDLRNAQFF.

This clonotype was observed a handful of times. The chain uses TRBV10-3 and TRBJ2-1; D may match TRBD1 or TRBD2 (6 bases each). This CDR3 is built from 17 residues. Deletions cut 5 bases from V and 6 bases from J, with 23 bases between. Per germline, CDR1 ENHRY and CDR2 SYGVKD. CDR3 amino acids: CAISREMGRGAFNEQFF. The CDR3 DNA reads TGTGCCATCAGTAGGGAGATGGGAAGGGGGGCGTTCAATGAGCAGTTCTTC.

This chain uses TRBV7-2 with TRBJ2-5; a possible D gene is TRBD1 (7 bases). Germline V CDR1 and CDR2: SGHTA, FQGNSA. The CDR3 is 15 amino acids. The V and J ends lost 1 base and 11 bases respectively, with 20 bases between them. CDR3 in DNA: TGTGCCAGCAGCTTAGGCAGGGGGGATAGCTACGAACAGTACTTC. This codes for CASSLGRGDSYEQYF.

J is TRBJ1-1 and V is TRBV7-2, with D possibly TRBD1 on 5 matching bases. CDR1 and CDR2 (germline): SGHTA, FQGNSA. This CDR3 comprises 15 residues. The V end was cut by 11 bases, the J end by 1 base, with 20 bases between. The CDR3 DNA sequence: TGTGCCGAAGGGCCCCGGGGAGGGGAGAACACTGAAGCTTTCTTT. This encodes CAEGPRGGENTEAFF.